A selection of T cell receptor beta chains follows, all from one sample in a study of identical twins. Using its own MiXCR run on the 5' RACE reads, TCRdb lists one record per CDR3 protein. Here the sample spans under 500,000 distinct CDR3 sequences, 14% being singletons. This sample also appeared in a second study, on yellow fever vaccine responses in identical twins.

Sequencing was done on a sample of CD4+ T cells sorted from blood. These receptors all stem from a woman aged 18-30 years in good health. CDR3s include the opening cysteine and the closing phenylalanine or tryptophan. Each record gives: CDR3 DNA, CDR3 protein, V gene, clone size, J gene, D gene. The D gene is left open where the match is weak. Some rows have no size entry. The others give once, few or many, or a class for an expanded clone.

CDR3 DNA: TGTGCCAGCGTCATGGGCAGGGACTCCTACGAGCAGTACTTC
CDR3 protein: CASVMGRDSYEQYF
V gene: TRBV21-1
clone size: .
J gene: TRBJ2-7
D gene: .

CDR3 DNA: TGTGCCAGCAGTGATCCGAGGGCAGGGAACACTGAAGCTTTCTTT
CDR3 protein: CASSDPRAGNTEAFF
V gene: TRBV25-1
clone size: .
J gene: TRBJ1-1
D gene: .

CDR3 DNA: TGTGCCAGCCGAGCGGGAGTTACCGGGGAGCTGTTTTTT
CDR3 protein: CASRAGVTGELFF
V gene: TRBV2
clone size: .
J gene: TRBJ2-2
D gene: TRBD2

CDR3 DNA: TGCGCCAGCAGCTTCTTTTTGCCTAGCGGGGGGCGTAGGACCTACGAGCAGTACTTC
CDR3 protein: CASSFFLPSGGRRTYEQYF
V gene: TRBV5-1
clone size: .
J gene: TRBJ2-7
D gene: TRBD2

CDR3 DNA: TGTGCCAGCAGCTTAGGGGTCAGGGAATACGAGCAGTACTTC
CDR3 protein: CASSLGVREYEQYF
V gene: TRBV7-9
clone size: .
J gene: TRBJ2-7
D gene: .

CDR3 DNA: TGTGCCAGCAGCTTACTACAGAGCAATCAGCCCCAGCATTTT
CDR3 protein: CASSLLQSNQPQHF
V gene: TRBV7-8
clone size: .
J gene: TRBJ1-5
D gene: .

CDR3 DNA: TGTGCCAGCAGTTTCGTACAGGGACAACGGGTCTACGAGCAGTACTTC
CDR3 protein: CASSFVQGQRVYEQYF
V gene: TRBV28
clone size: .
J gene: TRBJ2-7
D gene: .

CDR3 DNA: TGTGCCAGCAGCCAAGGACTGGGGATTTACAATGAGCAGTTCTTC
CDR3 protein: CASSQGLGIYNEQFF
V gene: TRBV12-3/TRBV12-4
clone size: few
J gene: TRBJ2-1
D gene: .

CDR3 DNA: TGTGCCAGCAAAAAGACAGGGGGCTACGAGCAGTACTTC
CDR3 protein: CASKKTGGYEQYF
V gene: TRBV6-2/TRBV6-3
clone size: .
J gene: TRBJ2-7
D gene: TRBD1

CDR3 DNA: TGTGCCAGCAGCCAGGCAGGTAACCTGAACACTGAAGCTTTCTTT
CDR3 protein: CASSQAGNLNTEAFF
V gene: TRBV3-1
clone size: few
J gene: TRBJ1-1
D gene: .

CDR3 DNA: TGTGCCAGCAGCTTGGCGACAGGGGACACCGGGGAGCTGTTTTTT
CDR3 protein: CASSLATGDTGELFF
V gene: TRBV5-5
clone size: few
J gene: TRBJ2-2
D gene: TRBD1

CDR3 DNA: TGTGCCAGCAGCCACGGGCTAGGGGCCGGGGAGCTGTTTTTT
CDR3 protein: CASSHGLGAGELFF
V gene: TRBV3-1
clone size: few
J gene: TRBJ2-2
D gene: .

CDR3 DNA: TGTGCCACCAGTGATTTCCCACTAGTCCGCGGTGAGCAGTTCTTC
CDR3 protein: CATSDFPLVRGEQFF
V gene: TRBV24-1
clone size: few
J gene: TRBJ2-1
D gene: .

CDR3 DNA: TGTGCCAGCAGTGGCGAATCTGGGGCCAACGTCCTGACTTTC
CDR3 protein: CASSGESGANVLTF
V gene: TRBV25-1
clone size: many
J gene: TRBJ2-6
D gene: .

CDR3 DNA: TGTGCCAGCAGCGAACTTAGCCGGATATTAGGGAGCAATCAGCCCCAGCATTTT
CDR3 protein: CASSELSRILGSNQPQHF
V gene: TRBV7-8
clone size: .
J gene: TRBJ1-5
D gene: .

CDR3 DNA: TGTGCCACCAGCACCGGGGGGTATACGCAGTATTTT
CDR3 protein: CATSTGGYTQYF
V gene: TRBV15
clone size: .
J gene: TRBJ2-3
D gene: TRBD2

CDR3 DNA: TGTGCCAGCTCACCCGAAGCTAACTATGGCTACACCTTC
CDR3 protein: CASSPEANYGYTF
V gene: TRBV18
clone size: few
J gene: TRBJ1-2
D gene: .

CDR3 DNA: TGTGCCAGCGGATCAGCGGGAATCCAAGAGACCCAGTACTTC
CDR3 protein: CASGSAGIQETQYF
V gene: TRBV28
clone size: many
J gene: TRBJ2-5
D gene: TRBD2

CDR3 DNA: TGCAGTGCTAGTCTTAGCGGGGGGACAGATACGCAGTATTTT
CDR3 protein: CSASLSGGTDTQYF
V gene: TRBV20-1
clone size: few
J gene: TRBJ2-3
D gene: TRBD2

CDR3 DNA: TGTGCCAGCAGAGTAGCGCTCCAAGAGACCCAGTACTTC
CDR3 protein: CASRVALQETQYF
V gene: TRBV6-1
clone size: few
J gene: TRBJ2-5
D gene: .

CDR3 DNA: TGTGCCAGCCGCCAGGGGGTTGGGGGTGAAAAACTGTTTTTT
CDR3 protein: CASRQGVGGEKLFF
V gene: TRBV12-3/TRBV12-4
clone size: .
J gene: TRBJ1-4
D gene: TRBD1

CDR3 DNA: TGCAGTGCCGCAAGACCCTGGGGCACTAGCGGTAAAGAGACCCAGTACTTC
CDR3 protein: CSAARPWGTSGKETQYF
V gene: TRBV20-1
clone size: few
J gene: TRBJ2-5
D gene: TRBD2

CDR3 DNA: TGCAGTGCCGCGTGGACGGGTTCCTACGAGCAGTACTTC
CDR3 protein: CSAAWTGSYEQYF
V gene: TRBV20-1
clone size: .
J gene: TRBJ2-7
D gene: .

CDR3 DNA: TGCGCCAGCAGCCTCCGGGACAGCGGAACAGATACGCAGTATTTT
CDR3 protein: CASSLRDSGTDTQYF
V gene: TRBV5-1
clone size: few
J gene: TRBJ2-3
D gene: TRBD1

CDR3 DNA: TGTGCCAGCGCCTTCGGGACGACCTACGAGCAGTACTTC
CDR3 protein: CASAFGTTYEQYF
V gene: TRBV11-2
clone size: .
J gene: TRBJ2-7
D gene: .

CDR3 DNA: TGTGCCAGCAGTTTAGCGCAGGGGGGGAATTCACCCCTCCACTTT
CDR3 protein: CASSLAQGGNSPLHF
V gene: TRBV12-3/TRBV12-4
clone size: many
J gene: TRBJ1-6
D gene: TRBD1

CDR3 DNA: TGTGCCAGCAGCGTAGGGATCGTCGCATCCTTC
CDR3 protein: CASSVGIVASF
V gene: TRBV5-4
clone size: .
J gene: TRBJ2-1
D gene: .

CDR3 DNA: TGTGCCAGCAGTTTGGGGATTGAAGCTTTCTTT
CDR3 protein: CASSLGIEAFF
V gene: TRBV12-3/TRBV12-4
clone size: few
J gene: TRBJ1-1
D gene: .

CDR3 DNA: TGTGCCAGCAGCTTGTCGGGCCAGGGGGTAGGTCTCTACGAGCAGTACTTC
CDR3 protein: CASSLSGQGVGLYEQYF
V gene: TRBV5-6
clone size: .
J gene: TRBJ2-7
D gene: TRBD1

CDR3 DNA: TGTGCCAGCGATAGAAACTACGAGCAGTACTTC
CDR3 protein: CASDRNYEQYF
V gene: TRBV5-5
clone size: few
J gene: TRBJ2-7
D gene: .

CDR3 DNA: TGTGCCAGCAGCTTGGGGGGGGTTCGGGAGACCCAGTACTTC
CDR3 protein: CASSLGGVRETQYF
V gene: TRBV5-6
clone size: few
J gene: TRBJ2-5
D gene: .

CDR3 DNA: TGCGCCAGCAGCTTGGAAGTTAGCGGGGGGACGCTCAATACGCAGTATTTT
CDR3 protein: CASSLEVSGGTLNTQYF
V gene: TRBV5-1
clone size: .
J gene: TRBJ2-3
D gene: TRBD2

CDR3 DNA: TGCAGCGTTGAGTTAGCGGGAAGATACGAGCAGTACTTC
CDR3 protein: CSVELAGRYEQYF
V gene: TRBV29-1
clone size: many
J gene: TRBJ2-7
D gene: TRBD2

CDR3 DNA: TGCAGTGCTAGGACAGGGTCCACAGATACGCAGTATTTT
CDR3 protein: CSARTGSTDTQYF
V gene: TRBV20-1
clone size: many
J gene: TRBJ2-3
D gene: TRBD1

CDR3 DNA: TGCAGTGCCTTCAGACTAGCGGGAGGAAATGAGCAGTTCTTC
CDR3 protein: CSAFRLAGGNEQFF
V gene: TRBV20-1
clone size: many
J gene: TRBJ2-1
D gene: TRBD2

CDR3 DNA: TGTGCCAGCAGTTCAGATTATCGGGAGACAGGGATGCGGAATGAGCAGTTCTTC
CDR3 protein: CASSSDYRETGMRNEQFF
V gene: TRBV6-2/TRBV6-3
clone size: few
J gene: TRBJ2-1
D gene: .

CDR3 DNA: TGTGCCAGTTATAAAAGGGGGGCGAACACTGAAGCTTTCTTT
CDR3 protein: CASYKRGANTEAFF
V gene: TRBV6-1
clone size: .
J gene: TRBJ1-1
D gene: .

CDR3 DNA: TGTGCCAGCTCACCACCTAGCGGGGGTGGCAAAAACATTCAGTACTTC
CDR3 protein: CASSPPSGGGKNIQYF
V gene: TRBV18
clone size: few
J gene: TRBJ2-4
D gene: TRBD2

CDR3 DNA: TGTGCCTGGAGTCCCGGGGGCGGGGAGCTGTTTTTT
CDR3 protein: CAWSPGGGELFF
V gene: TRBV30
clone size: .
J gene: TRBJ2-2
D gene: .

CDR3 DNA: TGTGCTTCGACGCGAGGTTACACTGAAGCTTTCTTT
CDR3 protein: CASTRGYTEAFF
V gene: TRBV28
clone size: few
J gene: TRBJ1-1
D gene: .

CDR3 DNA: TGTGCCAGCAACGCGGGAGGACTAGAGACCCAGTACTTC
CDR3 protein: CASNAGGLETQYF
V gene: TRBV28
clone size: many
J gene: TRBJ2-5
D gene: TRBD2

CDR3 DNA: TGTGCCAGCAGCTTAGTACGGTCCACCTACGAGCAGTACTTC
CDR3 protein: CASSLVRSTYEQYF
V gene: TRBV7-2
clone size: .
J gene: TRBJ2-7
D gene: .

CDR3 DNA: TGTGCAAGGACTAGAGCGGGGGAAAATATCGGCACAGATACGCAGTATTTT
CDR3 protein: CARTRAGENIGTDTQYF
V gene: TRBV7-6
clone size: .
J gene: TRBJ2-3
D gene: TRBD2

CDR3 DNA: TGTGCCAGCAGCTTAGCAGGGTTTCAAGAGACCCAGTACTTC
CDR3 protein: CASSLAGFQETQYF
V gene: TRBV7-9
clone size: .
J gene: TRBJ2-5
D gene: .

CDR3 DNA: TGTGCCAGCAGCCGGGGACTAGCGAGCAACGAGCAGTACTTC
CDR3 protein: CASSRGLASNEQYF
V gene: TRBV14
clone size: .
J gene: TRBJ2-7
D gene: TRBD2

CDR3 DNA: TGTGCCATCAGTGGAGGGGACGATCATCAGCCCCAGCATTTT
CDR3 protein: CAISGGDDHQPQHF
V gene: TRBV10-3
clone size: few
J gene: TRBJ1-5
D gene: .

CDR3 DNA: TGTGCCAGCAGCCGGGACCTTCCGGGATGGACCCAGTACTTC
CDR3 protein: CASSRDLPGWTQYF
V gene: TRBV11-2
clone size: few
J gene: TRBJ2-5
D gene: .

CDR3 DNA: TGTGCCAGCAGTTTGCTGATCCAAGAGACCCAGTACTTC
CDR3 protein: CASSLLIQETQYF
V gene: TRBV12-3/TRBV12-4
clone size: many
J gene: TRBJ2-5
D gene: .

CDR3 DNA: TGTGCCAGCAGTTCCGGGACTAGCGGGAGATCAGATACGCAGTATTTT
CDR3 protein: CASSSGTSGRSDTQYF
V gene: TRBV21-1
clone size: .
J gene: TRBJ2-3
D gene: .

CDR3 DNA: TGTGCCAGCAGCTTACGGTCTAGCGGGCCCTTCATAGATACGCAGTATTTT
CDR3 protein: CASSLRSSGPFIDTQYF
V gene: TRBV7-8
clone size: .
J gene: TRBJ2-3
D gene: TRBD2

CDR3 DNA: TGTGCCAGTAGTACCGCCGGAACAGGATCCTACGAGCAGTACTTC
CDR3 protein: CASSTAGTGSYEQYF
V gene: TRBV19
clone size: few
J gene: TRBJ2-7
D gene: .

CDR3 DNA: TGTGCCAGCAGCTTTACAGAAGAAGCCCCCACAGATACGCAGTATTTT
CDR3 protein: CASSFTEEAPTDTQYF
V gene: TRBV7-9
clone size: few
J gene: TRBJ2-3
D gene: .

CDR3 DNA: TGCAGTGCTAGTTCTGGGGCTGATCAGCCCCAGCATTTT
CDR3 protein: CSASSGADQPQHF
V gene: TRBV20-1
clone size: many
J gene: TRBJ1-5
D gene: .